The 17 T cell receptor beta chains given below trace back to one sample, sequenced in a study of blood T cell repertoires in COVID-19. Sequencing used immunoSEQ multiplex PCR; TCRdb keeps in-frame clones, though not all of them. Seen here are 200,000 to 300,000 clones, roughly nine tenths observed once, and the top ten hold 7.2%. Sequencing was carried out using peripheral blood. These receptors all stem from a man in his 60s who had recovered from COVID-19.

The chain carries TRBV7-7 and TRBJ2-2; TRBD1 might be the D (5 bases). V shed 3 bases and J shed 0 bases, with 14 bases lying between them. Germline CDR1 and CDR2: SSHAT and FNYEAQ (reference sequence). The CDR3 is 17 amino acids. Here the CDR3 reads CASSFSFNRPNTGELFF. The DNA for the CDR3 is TGTGCCAGCAGCTTCAGTTTTAACAGGCCGAACACCGGGGAGCTGTTTTTT.

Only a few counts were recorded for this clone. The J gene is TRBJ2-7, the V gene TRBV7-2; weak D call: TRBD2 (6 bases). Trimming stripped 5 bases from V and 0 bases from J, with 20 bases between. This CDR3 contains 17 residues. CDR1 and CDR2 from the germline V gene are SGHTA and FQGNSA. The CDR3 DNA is TGTGCCAGCAGCCCTCTCCGTTGGAGGGACGGCTCCTACGAGCAGTACTTC. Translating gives CASSPLRWRDGSYEQYF.

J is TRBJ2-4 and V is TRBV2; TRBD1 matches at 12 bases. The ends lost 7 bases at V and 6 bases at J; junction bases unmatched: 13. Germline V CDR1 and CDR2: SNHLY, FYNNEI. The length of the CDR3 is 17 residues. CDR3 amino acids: CASKSGTGGASGNIQYF. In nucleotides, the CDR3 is TGTGCCAGCAAATCCGGGACAGGGGGCGCGTCGGGAAACATTCAGTACTTC.

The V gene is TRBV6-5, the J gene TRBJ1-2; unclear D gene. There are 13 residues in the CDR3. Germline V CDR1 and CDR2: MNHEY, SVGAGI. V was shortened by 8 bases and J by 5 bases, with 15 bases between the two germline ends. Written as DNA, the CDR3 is TGTGCCAGCCGTACACCCGCCGGGTATGGCTACACCTTC. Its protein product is CASRTPAGYGYTF.

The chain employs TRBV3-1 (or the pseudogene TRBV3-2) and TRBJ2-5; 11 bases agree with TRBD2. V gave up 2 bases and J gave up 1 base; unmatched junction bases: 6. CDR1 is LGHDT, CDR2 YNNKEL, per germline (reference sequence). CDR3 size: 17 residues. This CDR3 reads CASSQLLAGGVQETQYF. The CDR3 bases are TGTGCCAGCAGCCAACTCTTAGCGGGGGGGGTCCAAGAGACCCAGTACTTC.

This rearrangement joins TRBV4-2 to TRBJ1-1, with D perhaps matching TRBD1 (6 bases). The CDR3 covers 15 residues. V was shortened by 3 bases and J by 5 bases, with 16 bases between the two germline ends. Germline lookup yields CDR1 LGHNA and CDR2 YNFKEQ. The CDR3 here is CASSHAGRGGTEAFF. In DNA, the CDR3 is TGTGCCAGCAGCCACGCAGGAAGGGGGGGGACTGAAGCTTTCTTT.

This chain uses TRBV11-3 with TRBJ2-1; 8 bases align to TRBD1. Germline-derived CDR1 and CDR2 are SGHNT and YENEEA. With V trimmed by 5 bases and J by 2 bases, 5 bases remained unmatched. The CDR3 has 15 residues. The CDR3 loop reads CASSRGQGTYNEQFF. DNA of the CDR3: TGTGCCAGCAGCCGTGGACAGGGAACCTACAATGAGCAGTTCTTC.

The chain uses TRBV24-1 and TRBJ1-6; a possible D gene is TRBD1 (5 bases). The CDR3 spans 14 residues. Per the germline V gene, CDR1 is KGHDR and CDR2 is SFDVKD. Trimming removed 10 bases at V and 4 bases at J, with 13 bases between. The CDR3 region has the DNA TGTGCCACTAGTTCCGGGGGATATAATTCACCCCTCCACTTT. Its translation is CATSSGGYNSPLHF.

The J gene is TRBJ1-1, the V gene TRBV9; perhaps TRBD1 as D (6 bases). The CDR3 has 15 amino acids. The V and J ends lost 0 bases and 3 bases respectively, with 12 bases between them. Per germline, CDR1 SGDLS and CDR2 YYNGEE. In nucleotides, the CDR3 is TGTGCCAGCAGCGTAGATGGACAGAGGCACACTGAAGCTTTCTTT. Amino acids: CASSVDGQRHTEAFF.

CDR3 nucleotide sequence: TGTGCCAGCTCACCACAGTACGGGGGGGATTATGAGCAGTTCTTC. Translating gives CASSPQYGGDYEQFF. The V gene is TRBV18, the J gene TRBJ2-1, with TRBD2 identical over 8 bases. In germline, CDR1 is KGHSH, CDR2 LQKENI. The V gene end was trimmed by 1 base and the J gene end by 8 bases; junction bases not matched to a gene: 7. The CDR3 is made up of 15 amino acids. Variable domain in full (rest from reference TRBV18 and TRBJ2-1): NAGVMQNPRHLVRRRGQEARLRCSPMKGHSHVYWYRQLPEEGLKFMVYLQKENIIDESGMPKERFSAEFPKEGPSILRIQQVVRGDSAAYFCASSPQYGGDYEQFFGPGTRLTVL.

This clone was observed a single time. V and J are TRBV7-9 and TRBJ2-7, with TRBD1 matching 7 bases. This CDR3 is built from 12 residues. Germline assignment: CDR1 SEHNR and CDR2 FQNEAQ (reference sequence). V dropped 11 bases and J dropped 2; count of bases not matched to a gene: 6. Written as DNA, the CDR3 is TGTGCCGGGGGACAGTCACCCTACGAGCAGTACTTC. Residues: CAGGQSPYEQYF.

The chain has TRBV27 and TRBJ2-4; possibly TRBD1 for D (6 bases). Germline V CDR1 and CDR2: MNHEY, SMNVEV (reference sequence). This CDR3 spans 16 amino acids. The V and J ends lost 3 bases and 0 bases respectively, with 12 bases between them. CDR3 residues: CASSFDRLLAKNIQYF. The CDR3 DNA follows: TGTGCCAGCAGTTTCGACAGGTTGTTAGCCAAAAACATTCAGTACTTC.

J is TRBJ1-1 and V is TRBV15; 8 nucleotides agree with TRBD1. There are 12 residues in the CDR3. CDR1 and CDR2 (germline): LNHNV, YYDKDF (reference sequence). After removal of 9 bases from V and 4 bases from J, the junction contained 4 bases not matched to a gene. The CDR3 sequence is CATSDRGTEAFF. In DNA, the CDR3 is TGTGCCACTTCAGACAGGGGCACTGAAGCTTTCTTT.

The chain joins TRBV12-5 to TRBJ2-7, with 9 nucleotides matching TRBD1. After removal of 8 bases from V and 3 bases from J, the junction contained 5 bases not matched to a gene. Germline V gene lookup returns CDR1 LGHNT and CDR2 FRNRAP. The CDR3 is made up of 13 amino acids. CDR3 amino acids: CASCGTGNYEQYV. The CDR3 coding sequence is TGTGCTAGTTGTGGGACAGGGAACTACGAGCAGTACGTC.

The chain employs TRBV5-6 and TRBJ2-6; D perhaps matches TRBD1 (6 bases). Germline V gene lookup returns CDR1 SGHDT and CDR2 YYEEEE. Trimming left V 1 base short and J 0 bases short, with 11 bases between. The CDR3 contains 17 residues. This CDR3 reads CASSLWDIPSGANVLTF. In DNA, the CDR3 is TGTGCCAGCAGCTTGTGGGACATCCCCTCTGGGGCCAACGTCCTGACTTTC.

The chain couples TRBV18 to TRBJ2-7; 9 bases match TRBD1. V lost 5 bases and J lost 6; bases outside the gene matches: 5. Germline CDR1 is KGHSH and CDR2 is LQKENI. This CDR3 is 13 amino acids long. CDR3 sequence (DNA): TGTGCCAGCTCATCGGGACAGGGAGGCGAGCAGTACTTC. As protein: CASSSGQGGEQYF.

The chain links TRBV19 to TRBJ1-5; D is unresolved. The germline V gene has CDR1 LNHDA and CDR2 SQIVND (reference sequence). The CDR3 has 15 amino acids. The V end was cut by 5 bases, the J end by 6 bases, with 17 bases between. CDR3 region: CASSLRGERSQPQHF. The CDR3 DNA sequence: TGTGCCAGTAGTCTGCGGGGAGAACGTTCTCAGCCCCAGCATTTT.